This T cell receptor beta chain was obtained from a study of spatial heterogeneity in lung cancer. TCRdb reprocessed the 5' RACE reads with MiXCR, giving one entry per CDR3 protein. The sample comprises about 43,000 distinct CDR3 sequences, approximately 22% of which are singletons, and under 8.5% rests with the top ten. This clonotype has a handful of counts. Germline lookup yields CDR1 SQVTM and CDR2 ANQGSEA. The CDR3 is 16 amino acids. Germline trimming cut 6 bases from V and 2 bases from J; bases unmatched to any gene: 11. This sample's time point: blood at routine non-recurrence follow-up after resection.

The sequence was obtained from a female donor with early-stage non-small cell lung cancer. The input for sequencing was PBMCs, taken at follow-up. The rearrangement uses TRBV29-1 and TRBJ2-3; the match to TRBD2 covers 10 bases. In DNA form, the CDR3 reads TGCAGCGTCCAGAGACGGACTAGCGGTTACACAGATACGCAGTATTTT. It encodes CSVQRRTSGYTDTQYF.